A selection of T cell receptor beta chains follows, all from one sample in a study of cytomegalovirus exposure and HLA in healthy donors. The repertoire was sequenced with immunoSEQ multiplex PCR; TCRdb's copy has only in-frame clones and lacks some. The repertoire holds 150,000 to 200,000 clones, with 80% to 90% as singletons. Sequencing was performed on PBMCs. The receptors come from a girl under 18 in good health and CMV-seropositive. Each CDR3 is given with its conserved first and last residue. D genes are given only for firm matches. Some rows have no size entry. The others give once, few or many, or a class for an expanded clone.

>-|-|TRBJ1-5|TRBV5-1
TGCGCCAGCAGCTTGGGTGGGGCGGAACAGCCCCAGCATTTT
CASSLGGAEQPQHF
>-|-|TRBJ1-2|TRBV27
TGTGCCAGCAGCTCGACACCATTAAACTATGGCTACACCTTC
CASSSTPLNYGYTF
>-|-|TRBJ1-1|TRBV30
TGTGCCTGGAGTACCAACAGTTACACTGAAGCTTTCTTT
CAWSTNSYTEAFF
>-|-|TRBJ2-7|TRBV7-3
TGTGCCAGCAGTCTCTCCCCCTCCTACGAGCAGTACTTC
CASSLSPSYEQYF
>TRBD1|-|TRBJ1-6|TRBV7-9
TGTGCCAGCAGCTCACGGGACAGGGTCAATTCACCCCTCCACTTT
CASSSRDRVNSPLHF
>-|-|TRBJ1-1|TRBV19
TGTGCCAGTAGTTGGGAGTCGAACACTGAAGCTTTCTTT
CASSWESNTEAFF
>TRBD1|-|TRBJ2-1|TRBV5-1
TGCGCCAGCAGTGCCGGGACAGGGGGCAATGAGCAGTTCTTC
CASSAGTGGNEQFF
>TRBD1|-|TRBJ1-6|TRBV19
TGTGCCAGTAGTGCTGGGACAGGGGCCTCACCCCTCCACTTT
CASSAGTGASPLHF
>TRBD2|-|TRBJ2-1|TRBV4-1
TGCGCCAGCAGCCAAGATTTCGCTAGCGGGGCGATCTACAATGAGCAGTTCTTC
CASSQDFASGAIYNEQFF
>-|-|TRBJ2-1|TRBV5-6
TGTGCCAGCAGCAAGTTCACTAGCAATGAGCAGTTCTTC
CASSKFTSNEQFF
>-|once|TRBJ2-7|TRBV11-3
TGTGCCAGCAGCTTAAGGGGGGGCCTCGACGAGCAGTACTTC
CASSLRGGLDEQYF
>-|-|TRBJ2-7|TRBV2
TGTGCCAGCAGGCGGGACAGCAGCGCTTACGAGCAGTACTTC
CASRRDSSAYEQYF
>TRBD1|few|TRBJ2-1|TRBV7-3
TGTGCCAGCAGCGCCGGACAGGGACACAATGAGCAGTTCTTC
CASSAGQGHNEQFF
>-|-|TRBJ1-1|TRBV7-8
TGTGCCAGCACCCCAATGTCCGGGGATGCGGACACTGAAGCTTTCTTT
CASTPMSGDADTEAFF
>-|-|TRBJ1-3|TRBV4-1
TGCGCCAGCCGCGCCTCTGGAAACACCATATATTTT
CASRASGNTIYF
>-|-|TRBJ1-1|TRBV10-3
TGTGCCATCAGTGAGTCGGGCAATGAAGCTTTCTTT
CAISESGNEAFF
>-|-|TRBJ1-2|TRBV19
TGTGCCAGTAGTATTGCGACAGACTGGGGCTACACCTTC
CASSIATDWGYTF
>-|-|TRBJ2-5|TRBV13
TGTGCCAGCAGCCCGCGGTGGCTCCGACAAGAGACCCAGTACTTC
CASSPRWLRQETQYF
>-|-|TRBJ1-1|TRBV27
TGTGCCAGCAGTTCGTCCAGGGTGAACACTGAAGCTTTCTTT
CASSSSRVNTEAFF
>TRBD2|-|TRBJ2-7|TRBV4-1
TGCGCCAGCAGCCGACTTGGGGGGGGAAGCGATTCCTACGAGCAGTACTTC
CASSRLGGGSDSYEQYF
>-|-|TRBJ1-2|TRBV11-2
TGTGCCAGCAGCCCCCGATTGACAACTTCCTATGGCTACACCTTC
CASSPRLTTSYGYTF
>-|-|TRBJ1-3|TRBV13
TGTGCCAGCAGCAGTAGGGGTTATGGAAACACCATATATTTT
CASSSRGYGNTIYF
>-|-|TRBJ1-1|TRBV19
TGTGCCAGTAGGAACAGTGTGAACACTGAAGCTTTCTTT
CASRNSVNTEAFF
>TRBD2|-|TRBJ2-3|TRBV30
TGTGCTTGGGGAGGGCGGGGGGGCTGGACAGATACGCAGTATTTT
CAWGGRGGWTDTQYF
>TRBD2|-|TRBJ2-1|TRBV7-3
TGTGCCAGCAGCCCAAGCGGGGGGGGACCCTACAATGAGCAGTTCTTC
CASSPSGGGPYNEQFF
>TRBD1|-|TRBJ1-2|TRBV27
TGTGCCAGCAGTTTATCGCCGGACAGGGCCTATGGCTACACCTTC
CASSLSPDRAYGYTF
>TRBD1|-|TRBJ1-2|TRBV7-9
TGTGCCAGCAGCTCCCCGGCACAGGGGAACTATGGCTACACCTTC
CASSSPAQGNYGYTF
>-|-|TRBJ1-1|TRBV7-9
TGTGCCAGCAGCCCCACAGGGAACACTGAAGCTTTCTTT
CASSPTGNTEAFF
>TRBD1|few|TRBJ2-3|TRBV6-5
TGTGCCAGCAGTGCCTCAGGGACAGGGGCAGATACGCAGTATTTT
CASSASGTGADTQYF
>-|-|TRBJ2-5|TRBV7-2
TGTGCCAGCAGCTTAGCGCTTGGCGGCCAAGAGACCCAGTACTTC
CASSLALGGQETQYF
>TRBD2|-|TRBJ2-7|TRBV5-1
TGCGCCAGCAGCCGGGGGGAAACCTACCACGAGCAGTACTTC
CASSRGETYHEQYF
>-|few|TRBJ1-5|TRBV5-4
TGTGCCAGCAGCTTCGACAGAAATCAGCCCCAGCATTTT
CASSFDRNQPQHF
>-|once|TRBJ1-5|TRBV2
TGTGCCAGCAGCAATTCCATAACGGATCAGCCCCAGCATTTT
CASSNSITDQPQHF
>TRBD1|-|TRBJ1-5|TRBV18
TGTGCCAGCTCACTGCGACAGGGTGCATATCAGCCCCAGCATTTT
CASSLRQGAYQPQHF
>TRBD2|-|TRBJ2-5|TRBV19
TGTGCCAGTAGTATAGCCCGACTAGCGGGGGGGCTTCGAGAGACCCAGTACTTC
CASSIARLAGGLRETQYF
>-|-|TRBJ1-3|TRBV9
TGTGCCAGCAGCGTAGCCCCGACAGGCTCTACTGGAAACACCATATATTTT
CASSVAPTGSTGNTIYF
>-|-|TRBJ2-3|TRBV2
TGTGCCAGCAGTCCCCAACCAGGGACAGATACGCAGTATTTT
CASSPQPGTDTQYF
>-|-|TRBJ2-6|TRBV29-1
TGCAGCGTGGGGGGAAGGACACCCGTCAGCTCTGGGGCCAACGTCCTGACTTTC
CSVGGRTPVSSGANVLTF
>-|-|TRBJ1-6|TRBV7-9
TGTGCCAGCAGCTTAGACATCAGGGGACGGTCACCCCTCCACTTT
CASSLDIRGRSPLHF
>TRBD1|-|TRBJ2-5|TRBV28
TGTGCCAGCAGTTCGGGACAGGGGGCGCGAGAGACCCAGTACTTC
CASSSGQGARETQYF
>TRBD1|few|TRBJ1-4|TRBV6-1
TGTGCCAGCAGTGAAGGACAGGGTGGTGAAAAACTGTTTTTT
CASSEGQGGEKLFF
>TRBD2|-|TRBJ2-7|TRBV10-2
TGCGCCAGCAGTGATCACGATCCGGGACTAGCGGGGGGTTACTCCTACGAGCAGTACTTC
CASSDHDPGLAGGYSYEQYF
>-|-|TRBJ1-1|TRBV28
TGTGCCAGCAGTGTTAGGAACACTGAAGCTTTCTTT
CASSVRNTEAFF
>TRBD1|-|TRBJ1-1|TRBV27
TGTGCCAGCAGTTCCCTCAACCCGACAGGGCTCACTGAAGCTTTCTTT
CASSSLNPTGLTEAFF
>TRBD1|-|TRBJ2-5|TRBV6-5
TGTGCCAGCAGGCCCGACAGGGTGTACCAAGAGACCCAGTACTTC
CASRPDRVYQETQYF
>-|-|TRBJ1-2|TRBV5-6
TGTGCCAGCAGCCCTGGGTGGGGGCTTAACTATGGCTACACCTTC
CASSPGWGLNYGYTF
>TRBD1|-|TRBJ2-5|TRBV9
TGTGCCAGCAGCAGACAGGGGGCTGGGAAGACCCAGTACTTC
CASSRQGAGKTQYF
>-|-|TRBJ2-1|TRBV6-5
TGTGCCAGCAGTTACAATGAGGCCCGGGGGGAGCAGTTCTTC
CASSYNEARGEQFF
>-|-|TRBJ1-2|TRBV1
TGCACCAGCACCCCCCGAAGGACTCCAAACTATGGCTACACCTTC
CTSTPRRTPNYGYTF
>-|-|TRBJ1-1|TRBV4-2
TGTGCCAGCAGCCGGGCCGAGACAGGTTCGGCTGAAGCTTTCTTT
CASSRAETGSAEAFF
>-|-|TRBJ1-2|TRBV6-6
TGTGCCAGCAGCGACACTAACTATGGCTACACCTTC
CASSDTNYGYTF
>-|once|TRBJ1-2|TRBV29-1
TGCAGCGTTGAAGAGCTGAGGCTTCCCCCTAACTATGGCTACACCTTC
CSVEELRLPPNYGYTF
>-|few|TRBJ1-2|TRBV6-6
TGTGCCAGCAGTACAGGCAACGCGCGTAACTATGGCTACACCTTC
CASSTGNARNYGYTF
>-|few|TRBJ2-3|TRBV20-1
TGCAGTGCTACGAATGAGGATACGCAGTATTTT
CSATNEDTQYF
>TRBD2|-|TRBJ2-1|TRBV7-3
TGTGCCAGCAGCTTATCTAGCGGGGGGTACAATGAGCAGTTCTTC
CASSLSSGGYNEQFF